One sample yielded the 8 T cell receptor beta chains listed below, sequenced in a study of T cells in Graves' hyperthyroidism and ophthalmopathy. RNA transcripts were the template for amplifying TCR beta CDR3 regions. Carried out on the TCR CDR3, a first-round RT-PCR used the HTBI primer set. TCRdb re-derived calls from the multiplex PCR reads in MiXCR, one entry per CDR3 protein. The sample lists approximately 640,000 distinct CDR3 sequences, under 20% seen once, with approximately 3.9% in the top ten. Sequenced sample: blood. The receptor set was obtained from a woman younger than 45 with Graves' hyperthyroidism.

This clonotype was detected a few times. CDR3 loop: CASSYPYRVGLDTEAFF. As DNA, the CDR3 is TGTGCCAGCAGTTACCCGTACAGGGTTGGTTTGGACACTGAAGCTTTCTTT. The rearrangement links TRBV6-2 or TRBV6-3 to TRBJ1-1, with D tentatively TRBD1 (6 bases). Germline CDR1 reads MNHEY; CDR2 reads SVGEGT. The V end was cut by 2 bases, the J end by 3 bases, with 19 bases between. This CDR3 spans 17 amino acids.

This clonotype occurred many times. This sequence joins TRBV28 and TRBJ2-7; D unclear. The CDR3 has 15 amino acids. Germline loops: CDR1 MDHEN, CDR2 SYDVKM. The V end lost 4 bases, the J end lost 0 bases, and 13 bases lay between the germline ends. CDR3 coding DNA: TGTGCCAGCAGTTCCATTACCGGTTTCTCCTACGAGCAGTACTTC. Amino acids: CASSSITGFSYEQYF.

This clonotype was detected ten times or more. This chain uses TRBV11-2 with TRBJ2-7, with a tentative D call TRBD2 (5 bases). CDR1 is SGHAT, CDR2 FQNNGV, per germline. Trimming cost V 3 bases and J 4 bases, with 10 bases left between them. The length of the CDR3 is 13 residues. The chain's CDR3 is CASSFPLGYEQYF. As DNA, the CDR3 is TGTGCCAGCAGCTTCCCACTAGGGTACGAGCAGTACTTC.

Ten or more counts support this clonotype. The chain carries TRBV6-1 and TRBJ2-5; a possible D gene is TRBD1 (6 bases). V shed 9 bases and J shed 4 bases, with 21 bases lying between them. The CDR3 length is 15 residues. From germline, CDR1 is MNHNS and CDR2 SASEGT. Here the CDR3 reads CASGQGSTHIETQYF. The CDR3 DNA sequence: TGTGCCAGTGGGCAGGGGAGCACCCACATAGAGACCCAGTACTTC.

A remark on this clonotype: One junction end does not reproduce the germline sequence, and a read error may be involved. The V gene is TRBV9, the J gene TRBJ2-7; 8 bases are a match to TRBD2. Germline V CDR1 and CDR2: SGDLS, YYNGEE. This CDR3 region has 16 residues. CDR3 sequence reads: CASSGGVGTSSSEQYF. The CDR3 bases are TGTGCCAGCAGCGGGGGGGTGGGGACTAGTTCCTCCGAGCAGTACTTC.

V gene TRBV2 combines with J gene TRBJ1-5; perhaps TRBD1 as D (5 bases). V was pared by 4 bases and J by 0 bases, with 7 bases between. The length of the CDR3 is 14 residues. CDR1 and CDR2 (germline): SNHLY, FYNNEI. CDR3 protein: CASSGQTSNQPQHF. CDR3 nucleotide sequence: TGTGCCAGCAGTGGACAGACTAGCAATCAGCCCCAGCATTTT. Supplemented by reference TRBV2 and TRBJ1-5, the full variable domain reads EPEVTQTPSHQVTQMGQEVILRCVPISNHLYFYWYRQILGQKVEFLVSFYNNEISEKSEIFDDQFSVERPDGSNFTLKIRSTKLEDSAMYFCASSGQTSNQPQHFGDGTRLSIL.

This clonotype was counted many times. This chain joins TRBV12-3 or TRBV12-4 and TRBJ2-7; D may match TRBD1 or TRBD2 (5 bases each). This CDR3 spans 13 amino acids. With 5 bases removed from V and 3 bases from J, the gap between germline ends came to 11 bases. The CDR3 loop reads CASSRDGHYEQYF. In DNA, the CDR3 is TGTGCCAGCAGTCGGGACGGTCACTACGAGCAGTACTTC.

The chain carries TRBV14 and TRBJ2-3, with D unresolved. Germline loops: CDR1 SGHDN, CDR2 FVKESK. This CDR3 is 16 amino acids long. V shed 1 base and J shed 2 bases, with 13 bases lying between them. CDR3 sequence reads: CASSQVFGLTTDTQYF. CDR3 nucleotide sequence: TGTGCCAGCAGCCAAGTTTTTGGTCTTACCACAGATACGCAGTATTTT.